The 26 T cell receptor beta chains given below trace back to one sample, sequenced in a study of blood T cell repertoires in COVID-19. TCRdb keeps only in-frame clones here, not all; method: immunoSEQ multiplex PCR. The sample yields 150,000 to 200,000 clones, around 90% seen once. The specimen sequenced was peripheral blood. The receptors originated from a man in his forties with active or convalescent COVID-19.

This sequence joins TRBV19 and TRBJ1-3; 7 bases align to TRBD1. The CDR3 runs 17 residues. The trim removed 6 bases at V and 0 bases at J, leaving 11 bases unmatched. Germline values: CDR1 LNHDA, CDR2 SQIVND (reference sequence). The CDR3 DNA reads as TGTGCCAGTAGGCCGACAGGGCAAGGCTTCTCTGGAAACACCATATATTTT. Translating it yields CASRPTGQGFSGNTIYF.

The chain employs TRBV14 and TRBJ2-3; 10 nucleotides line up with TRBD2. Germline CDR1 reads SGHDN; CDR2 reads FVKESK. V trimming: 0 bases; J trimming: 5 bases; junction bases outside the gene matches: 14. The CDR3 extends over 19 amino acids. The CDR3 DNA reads TGTGCCAGCAGCCAAGATCATGCCCGACTAGCGGGCAGGGGAGATACGCAGTATTTT. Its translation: CASSQDHARLAGRGDTQYF. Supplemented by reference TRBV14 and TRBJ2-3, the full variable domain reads EAGVTQFPSHSVIEKGQTVTLRCDPISGHDNLYWYRRVMGKEIKFLLHFVKESKQDESGMPNNRFLAERTGGTYSTLKVQPAELEDSGVYFCASSQDHARLAGRGDTQYFGPGTRLTVL.

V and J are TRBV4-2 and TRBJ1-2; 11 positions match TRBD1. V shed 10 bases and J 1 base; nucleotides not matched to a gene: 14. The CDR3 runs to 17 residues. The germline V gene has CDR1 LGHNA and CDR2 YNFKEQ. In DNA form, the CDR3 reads TGTGCCACAATGGGGGAACTGGGACAGGGGGATAACTATGGCTACACCTTC. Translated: CATMGELGQGDNYGYTF.

For the CDR3, the DNA is TGCAGCGCCCGGGACAGGCCATCGAACACCGGGGAGCTGTTTTTT. Translated: CSARDRPSNTGELFF. The rearrangement uses TRBV29-1 and TRBJ2-2, with TRBD1 matching 8 bases. V shed 7 bases and J 0 bases; nucleotides not matched to a gene: 7. CDR3 size: 15 residues. Germline V gene sequence: CDR1 SQVTM, CDR2 ANQGSEA.

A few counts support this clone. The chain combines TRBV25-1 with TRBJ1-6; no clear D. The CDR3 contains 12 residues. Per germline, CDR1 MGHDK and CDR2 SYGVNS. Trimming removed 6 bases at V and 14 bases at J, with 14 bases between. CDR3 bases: TGTGCCAGCAGCGAAAGCACTCCCACCCTCCACTTT. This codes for CASSESTPTLHF. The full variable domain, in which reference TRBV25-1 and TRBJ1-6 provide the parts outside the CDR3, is EADIYQTPRYLVIGTGKKITLECSQTMGHDKMYWYQQDPGMELHLIHYSYGVNSTEKGDLSSESTVSRIRTEHFPLTLESARPSHTSQYLCASSESTPTLHFGNGTRLTVT.

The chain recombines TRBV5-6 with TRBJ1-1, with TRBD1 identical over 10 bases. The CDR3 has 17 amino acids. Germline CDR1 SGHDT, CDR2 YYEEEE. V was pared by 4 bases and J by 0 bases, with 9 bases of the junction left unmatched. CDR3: CASSPVPGQGLNTEAFF. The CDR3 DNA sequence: TGTGCCAGCAGCCCGGTCCCGGGACAGGGGTTGAACACTGAAGCTTTCTTT.

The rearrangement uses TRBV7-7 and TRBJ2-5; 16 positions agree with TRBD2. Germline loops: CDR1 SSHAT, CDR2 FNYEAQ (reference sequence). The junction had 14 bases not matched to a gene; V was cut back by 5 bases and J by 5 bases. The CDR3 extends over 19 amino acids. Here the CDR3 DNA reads TGTGCCAGCAGCCCTCGTCCGGGACTAGCGGGGGGGCCCGGGGAGACCCAGTACTTC. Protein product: CASSPRPGLAGGPGETQYF.

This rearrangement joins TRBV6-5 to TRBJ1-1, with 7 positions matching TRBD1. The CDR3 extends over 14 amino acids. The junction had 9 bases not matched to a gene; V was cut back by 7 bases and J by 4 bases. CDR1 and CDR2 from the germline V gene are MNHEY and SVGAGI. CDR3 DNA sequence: TGTGCCAGCACCCCAAGGGGGCTGGGCACTGAAGCTTTCTTT. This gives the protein CASTPRGLGTEAFF.

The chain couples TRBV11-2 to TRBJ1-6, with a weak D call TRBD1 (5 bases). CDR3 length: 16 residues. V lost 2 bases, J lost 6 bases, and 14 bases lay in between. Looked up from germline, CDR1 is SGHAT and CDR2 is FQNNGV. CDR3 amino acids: CASSLYPGVGNSPLHF. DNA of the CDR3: TGTGCCAGCAGCTTATATCCGGGGGTGGGTAATTCACCCCTCCACTTT. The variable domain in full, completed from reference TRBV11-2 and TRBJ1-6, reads EAGVAQSPRYKIIEKRQSVAFWCNPISGHATLYWYQQILGQGPKLLIQFQNNGVVDDSQLPKDRFSAERLKGVDSTLKIQPAKLEDSAVYLCASSLYPGVGNSPLHFGNGTRLTVT.

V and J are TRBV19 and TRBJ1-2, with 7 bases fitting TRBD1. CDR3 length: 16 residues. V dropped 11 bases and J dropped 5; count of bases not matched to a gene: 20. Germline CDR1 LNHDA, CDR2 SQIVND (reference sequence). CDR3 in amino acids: CAASSIGGGANYGYTF. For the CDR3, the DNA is TGTGCCGCCAGTAGTATTGGAGGGGGCGCGAATTATGGCTACACCTTC.

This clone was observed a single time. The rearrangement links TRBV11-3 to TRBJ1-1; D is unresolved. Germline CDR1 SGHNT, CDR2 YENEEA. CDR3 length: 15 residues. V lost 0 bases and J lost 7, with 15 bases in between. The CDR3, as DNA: TGTGCCAGCAGCTTAGATGTACAGCCTGACTATGAAGCTTTCTTT. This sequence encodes CASSLDVQPDYEAFF.

The CDR3 nucleotides read TGCGCCAGCAGCCTTGGGACTAGCGGGGGGTCCTACGAGCAGTACTTC. Amino acid sequence: CASSLGTSGGSYEQYF. The chain employs TRBV5-1 and TRBJ2-7, with TRBD2 identical over 15 bases. CDR1 is SGHRS, CDR2 YFSETQ, per germline. CDR3 length: 16 amino acids. V gave up 4 bases and J gave up 1 base; unmatched junction bases: 3.

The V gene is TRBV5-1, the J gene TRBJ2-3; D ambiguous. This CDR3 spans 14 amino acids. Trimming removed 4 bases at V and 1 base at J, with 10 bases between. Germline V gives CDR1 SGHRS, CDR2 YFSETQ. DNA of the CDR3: TGCGCCAGCAGCCCGTTACGGGGCACAGATACGCAGTATTTT. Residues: CASSPLRGTDTQYF.

The CDR3 bases are TGTGCCACCAGTGACCCAGAGGAAGACGTTCGGGATGAAAAACTGTTTTTT. This encodes CATSDPEEDVRDEKLFF. The rearrangement joins TRBV24-1 to TRBJ1-4, with D unclear. Trimming removed 4 bases at V and 6 bases at J, with 20 bases between. Germline V CDR1 and CDR2: KGHDR, SFDVKD. CDR3 length: 17 residues.

The CDR3, as DNA: TGTGCCAGCATTAAATCGGGGGTGAGCAATCAGCCCCAGCATTTT. It codes for CASIKSGVSNQPQHF. The J gene is TRBJ1-5, the V gene TRBV6-5; D possibly corresponds to TRBD1 (5 bases). From germline, CDR1 is MNHEY and CDR2 SVGAGI. This CDR3 spans 15 amino acids. Trimming took 7 bases from V and 1 from J, leaving 14 bases between them.

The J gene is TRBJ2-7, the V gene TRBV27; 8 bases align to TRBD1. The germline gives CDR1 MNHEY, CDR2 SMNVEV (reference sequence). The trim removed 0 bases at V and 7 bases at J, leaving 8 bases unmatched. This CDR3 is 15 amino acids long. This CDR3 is CASSLSRTGLSEQYF. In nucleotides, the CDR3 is TGTGCCAGCAGTTTATCTAGGACAGGGTTGAGTGAGCAGTACTTC.

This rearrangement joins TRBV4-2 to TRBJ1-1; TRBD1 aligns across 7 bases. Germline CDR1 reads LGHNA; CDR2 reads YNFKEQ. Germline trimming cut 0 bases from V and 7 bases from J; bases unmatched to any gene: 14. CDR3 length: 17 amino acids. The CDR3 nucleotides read TGTGCCAGCAGCCAAGATCTAAGGGGCCGACAGGGTAGTGAAGCTTTCTTT. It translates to CASSQDLRGRQGSEAFF.

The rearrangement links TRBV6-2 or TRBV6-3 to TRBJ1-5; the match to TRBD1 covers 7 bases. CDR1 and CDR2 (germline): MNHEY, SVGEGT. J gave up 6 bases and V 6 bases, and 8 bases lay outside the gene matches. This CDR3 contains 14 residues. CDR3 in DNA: TGTGCCAGCAGCCCCACCACAGGGGCTCAGCCCCAGCATTTT. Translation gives CASSPTTGAQPQHF.

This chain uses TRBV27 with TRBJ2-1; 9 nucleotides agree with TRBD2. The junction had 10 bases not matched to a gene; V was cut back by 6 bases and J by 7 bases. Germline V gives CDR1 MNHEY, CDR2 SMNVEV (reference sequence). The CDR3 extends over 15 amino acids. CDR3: CASRDSGRSVNEQFF. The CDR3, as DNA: TGTGCCAGCAGGGATAGCGGGAGATCTGTAAATGAGCAGTTCTTC.

The DNA of the CDR3 is TGTGCCAGCTCCCAAGAAGCGGGAGGGCCGTACGAGCAGTACTTC. This codes for CASSQEAGGPYEQYF. The chain employs TRBV18 and TRBJ2-7; 10 bases are shared with TRBD2. The germline gives CDR1 KGHSH, CDR2 LQKENI. V was pared by 6 bases and J by 4 bases, with 9 bases of the junction left unmatched. The CDR3 is made up of 15 amino acids.

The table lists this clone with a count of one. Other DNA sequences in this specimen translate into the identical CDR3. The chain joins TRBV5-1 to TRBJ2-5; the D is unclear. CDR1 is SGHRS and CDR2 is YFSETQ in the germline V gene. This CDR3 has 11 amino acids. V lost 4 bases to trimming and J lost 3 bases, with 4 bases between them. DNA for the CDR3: TGCGCCAGCAGCGCGGAAGAGACCCAGTACTTC. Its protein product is CASSAEETQYF.

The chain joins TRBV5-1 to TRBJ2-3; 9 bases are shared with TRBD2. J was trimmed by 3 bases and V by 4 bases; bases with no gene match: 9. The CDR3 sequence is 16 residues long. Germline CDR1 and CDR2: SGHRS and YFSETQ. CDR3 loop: CASSAGASGNTDTQYF. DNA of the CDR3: TGCGCCAGCAGCGCCGGTGCTAGCGGGAATACAGATACGCAGTATTTT.

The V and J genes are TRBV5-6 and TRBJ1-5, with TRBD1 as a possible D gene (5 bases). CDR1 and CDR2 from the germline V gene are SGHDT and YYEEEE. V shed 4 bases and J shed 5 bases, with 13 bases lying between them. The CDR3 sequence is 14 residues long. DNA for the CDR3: TGTGCCAGCAGCGGACAACTGGGTGATCAGCCCCAGCATTTT. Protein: CASSGQLGDQPQHF.

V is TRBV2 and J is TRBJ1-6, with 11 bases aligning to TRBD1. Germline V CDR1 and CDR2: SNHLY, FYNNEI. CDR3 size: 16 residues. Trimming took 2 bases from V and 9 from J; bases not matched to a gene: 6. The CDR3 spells CASSEKDRGLSSPLHF. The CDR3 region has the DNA TGTGCCAGCAGTGAAAAGGACAGGGGGCTTTCTTCACCCCTCCACTTT.

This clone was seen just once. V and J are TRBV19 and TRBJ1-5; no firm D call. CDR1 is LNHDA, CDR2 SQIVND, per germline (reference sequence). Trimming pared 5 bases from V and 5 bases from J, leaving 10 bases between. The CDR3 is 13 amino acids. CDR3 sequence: CASSPTGDQPQHF. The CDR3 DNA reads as TGTGCCAGTAGTCCTACCGGGGATCAGCCCCAGCATTTT.

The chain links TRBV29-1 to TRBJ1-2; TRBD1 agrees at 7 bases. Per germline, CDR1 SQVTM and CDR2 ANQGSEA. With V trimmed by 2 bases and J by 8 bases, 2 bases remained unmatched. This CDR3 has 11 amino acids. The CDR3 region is CSVETGVGYTF. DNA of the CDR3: TGCAGCGTTGAAACAGGGGTGGGCTACACCTTC.